Below are 18 T cell receptor beta chains sequenced from a single sample in a study of Graves' ophthalmopathy and Graves' hyperthyroidism. The sequenced template was RNA, covering the TCR beta CDR3 region. The first-round RT-PCR employed HTBI primers together with the Qiagen OneStep RT-PCR kit. A multiplex PCR was then performed as the second round. TCRdb recomputed calls from the multiplex PCR reads with MiXCR, one row per CDR3 protein. The data hold 300,000 to 400,000 distinct CDR3 sequences, with about 18% observed a single time. The source material was peripheral blood. These receptors were taken from an adult woman with stable Graves' hyperthyroidism.

The rearrangement joins TRBV5-1 to TRBJ1-1, with 8 bases identical to TRBD1. Germline loops: CDR1 SGHRS, CDR2 YFSETQ. J was trimmed by 1 base and V by 4 bases; bases with no gene match: 6. CDR3 size: 15 residues. Here the CDR3 reads CASSPIDRGNTEAFF. The CDR3, as DNA: TGCGCCAGCAGCCCGATAGACAGGGGGAACACTGAAGCTTTCTTT. Using reference TRBV5-1 and TRBJ1-1 for the parts outside the CDR3, the full variable domain is KAGVTQTPRYLIKTRGQQVTLSCSPISGHRSVSWYQQTPGQGLQFLFEYFSETQRNKGNFPGRFSGRQFSNSRSEMNVSTLELGDSALYLCASSPIDRGNTEAFFGQGTRLTVV.

This clonotype was picked up a small number of times. The gene calls are TRBV20-1 and TRBJ2-7; 9 positions agree with TRBD1. Losses at the gene ends were 0 bases for V and 6 bases for J; bases not matched to a gene: 12. Germline V CDR1 and CDR2: DFQATT, SNEGSKA (reference sequence). The CDR3 totals 16 residues. As DNA, the CDR3 is TGCAGTGCTAGAGATATCCTCGACAGGGGGGCTGTCGAGCAGTACTTC. Translated, it gives CSARDILDRGAVEQYF.

This clonotype was seen many times. In DNA, the CDR3 is TGTGCCAGCAGCTTAGGTAGCGGGAGGAACGAGCAGTACTTC. Its protein is CASSLGSGRNEQYF. The J gene is TRBJ2-7, the V gene TRBV7-2; TRBD2 matches 10 bases. This CDR3 region has 14 residues. CDR1 SGHTA and CDR2 FQGNSA come from the germline V gene. J lost 5 bases, V lost 1 base, and 2 bases had no gene match.

Many counts were recorded for this clonotype. This chain links TRBV19 with TRBJ1-1; 8 nucleotides align to TRBD1. Germline-derived CDR1 and CDR2 are LNHDA and SQIVND (reference sequence). The CDR3 runs 15 residues. J gave up 8 bases and V 1 base, and 9 bases lay outside the gene matches. The CDR3: CASSIGARGLGEAFF. CDR3 nucleotide sequence: TGTGCCAGTAGTATAGGTGCCAGGGGGCTTGGCGAAGCTTTCTTT.

The CDR3 nucleotides read TGTGCCAGCAGTTTTCCTCCGACAGGGCGGACTGAAGCTTTCTTT. Amino acid sequence: CASSFPPTGRTEAFF. This rearrangement joins TRBV28 to TRBJ1-1, with 7 positions matching TRBD1. The CDR3 extends over 15 amino acids. Germline CDR1 is MDHEN and CDR2 is SYDVKM. V shed 3 bases and J 5 bases; nucleotides not matched to a gene: 9.

This clonotype has a count of ten or more. The chain couples TRBV20-1 to TRBJ1-3, with a possible D match to TRBD1 (6 bases). The CDR3 consists of 15 residues. Germline CDR1 and CDR2: DFQATT and SNEGSKA (reference sequence). V was pared by 4 bases and J by 0 bases, with 13 bases between. CDR3 coding DNA: TGCAGTGCTACGCGAGACAGGACCTCTGGAAACACCATATATTTT. It yields the protein CSATRDRTSGNTIYF.

This clonotype was picked up many times. The chain joins TRBV28 to TRBJ1-1; D gene unclear. The CDR3 extends over 14 amino acids. V was clipped by 6 bases and J by 4 bases, with 15 bases between them. Germline CDR1 is MDHEN and CDR2 is SYDVKM. CDR3 sequence: CASSRPPRGTEAFF. The CDR3 DNA follows: TGTGCCAGCAGCCGACCCCCCCGGGGCACTGAAGCTTTCTTT.

Many counts were recorded for this clonotype. V usage is TRBV19 and J usage is TRBJ2-7; the D gene is possibly TRBD1 (6 bases). Germline CDR1 LNHDA, CDR2 SQIVND (reference sequence). The CDR3 contains 15 residues. V dropped 6 bases and J dropped 3 bases, with 18 bases sitting between them. CDR3: CASRPSPGDHYEQYF. The CDR3, as DNA: TGTGCCAGTAGACCTTCTCCAGGGGACCACTACGAGCAGTACTTC.

This clonotype occurred many times. The rearrangement uses TRBV27 and TRBJ2-7; unclear D gene. Germline V lookup: CDR1 MNHEY, CDR2 SMNVEV (reference sequence). V lost 4 bases, J lost 3 bases, and 16 bases lay in between. The CDR3 runs 15 residues. CDR3 amino acids: CASSSTRIGLYEQYF. For the CDR3, the DNA is TGTGCCAGCAGTTCCACCCGAATTGGGCTCTACGAGCAGTACTTC.

This clonotype was seen ten or more times. Written as DNA, the CDR3 is TGCAGTGCTAGCGGGACAGGGGGCGGGTATGGCTACACCTTC. Translated: CSASGTGGGYGYTF. V is TRBV20-1 and J is TRBJ1-2, with TRBD1 identical over 12 bases. Germline trimming cut 3 bases from V and 5 bases from J; bases unmatched to any gene: 4. The CDR3 sequence is 14 residues long. From germline, CDR1 is DFQATT and CDR2 SNEGSKA (reference sequence).

This clonotype was counted at least ten times. The chain uses TRBV19 and TRBJ2-7, with D possibly TRBD2 on 6 matching bases. The CDR3 is made up of 14 amino acids. From germline, CDR1 is LNHDA and CDR2 SQIVND (reference sequence). V was trimmed by 1 base and J by 6 bases, leaving 13 bases between them. The CDR3 sequence is CASSIASGLIEQYF. The CDR3 DNA sequence: TGTGCCAGTAGTATAGCGTCGGGACTCATCGAGCAGTACTTC.

This chain links TRBV18 with TRBJ1-1; no clear D. CDR1 and CDR2 from the germline V gene are KGHSH and LQKENI. The CDR3 is 16 amino acids. V was cut by 4 bases and J by 4 bases, with 19 bases left in between. In DNA form, the CDR3 reads TGTGCCAGCTCACGACCGGGAGTAAAGTCCAGCACTGAAGCTTTCTTT. As protein: CASSRPGVKSSTEAFF.

This clonotype was recorded many times. This rearrangement joins TRBV30 to TRBJ2-7; no firm D call. There are 13 residues in the CDR3. Germline V lookup: CDR1 GTSNPN, CDR2 SVGIG (reference sequence). V dropped 1 base and J dropped 5 bases, with 12 bases sitting between them. This CDR3 is CAWSGLDLDEQYF. The DNA for the CDR3 is TGTGCCTGGAGTGGACTCGACCTTGACGAGCAGTACTTC.

This clonotype has at least ten counts. This chain connects TRBV7-8 to TRBJ1-2, with TRBD1 matching 7 bases. The CDR3 has 19 amino acids. Germline lookup yields CDR1 SGHVS and CDR2 FQNEAQ. The ends lost 5 bases at V and 3 bases at J; junction bases unmatched: 21. DNA of the CDR3: TGTGCCAGCAGCCTGGGTCGAAGAGTGCTCACAGGGGACGACTATGGCTACACCTTC. Protein: CASSLGRRVLTGDDYGYTF.

This chain joins TRBV13 and TRBJ2-5; D is uncertain. The CDR3 is 14 residues long. CDR1 and CDR2 from the germline V gene are PRHDT and FYEKMQ (reference sequence). V was pared by 0 bases and J by 2 bases, with 7 bases between. CDR3 protein: CASSLGVLQETQYF. The CDR3 DNA sequence: TGTGCCAGCAGCTTAGGCGTCCTGCAAGAGACCCAGTACTTC. The complete variable domain, with remaining parts taken from reference TRBV13 and TRBJ2-5, reads AAGVIQSPRHLIKEKRETATLKCYPIPRHDTVYWYQQGPGQDPQFLISFYEKMQSDKGSIPDRFSAQQFSDYHSELNMSSLELGDSALYFCASSLGVLQETQYFGPGTRLLVL.

This clonotype occurred a few times. A much larger clone differs by one base, so this may be a read error. V gene TRBV7-2 combines with J gene TRBJ1-6, with D perhaps matching TRBD1 (5 bases). The CDR3 runs 16 residues. The germline CDR1 and CDR2 sequences are SGHTA and FQGNSA. The CDR3 loop reads CASSLSTGGYNSHLHF. CDR3 DNA: TGTGCCAGCAGCTTATCTACCGGGGGTTATAATTCACACCTCCACTTT. The variable domain in full, with the rest retrieved from reference TRBV7-2 and TRBJ1-6, is GAGVSQSPSNKVTEKGKDVELRCDPISGHTALYWYRQSLGQGLEFLIYFQGNSAPDKSGLPSDRFSAERTGGSVSTLTIQRTQQEDSAVYLCASSLSTGGYNSHLHFGNGTRLTVT.

The chain has TRBV27 and TRBJ2-7; D possibly corresponds to TRBD1 (6 bases). CDR3 size: 15 residues. Germline CDR1 and CDR2: MNHEY and SMNVEV (reference sequence). The germline V and J ends were trimmed by 4 bases and 0 bases, with 13 bases remaining between them. CDR3 sequence reads: CASSSRGGNSYEQYF. CDR3 sequence (DNA): TGTGCCAGCAGTTCCCGAGGGGGAAACTCCTACGAGCAGTACTTC.

The table lists this clonotype with many counts. This sequence joins TRBV10-3 and TRBJ2-7, with 8 bases aligning to TRBD1. J was trimmed by 5 bases and V by 6 bases; bases with no gene match: 3. The CDR3 is 12 amino acids. The germline gives CDR1 ENHRY, CDR2 SYGVKD. CDR3 region: CAISETGDEQYF. The CDR3 DNA sequence: TGTGCCATCAGCGAGACAGGGGACGAGCAGTACTTC.